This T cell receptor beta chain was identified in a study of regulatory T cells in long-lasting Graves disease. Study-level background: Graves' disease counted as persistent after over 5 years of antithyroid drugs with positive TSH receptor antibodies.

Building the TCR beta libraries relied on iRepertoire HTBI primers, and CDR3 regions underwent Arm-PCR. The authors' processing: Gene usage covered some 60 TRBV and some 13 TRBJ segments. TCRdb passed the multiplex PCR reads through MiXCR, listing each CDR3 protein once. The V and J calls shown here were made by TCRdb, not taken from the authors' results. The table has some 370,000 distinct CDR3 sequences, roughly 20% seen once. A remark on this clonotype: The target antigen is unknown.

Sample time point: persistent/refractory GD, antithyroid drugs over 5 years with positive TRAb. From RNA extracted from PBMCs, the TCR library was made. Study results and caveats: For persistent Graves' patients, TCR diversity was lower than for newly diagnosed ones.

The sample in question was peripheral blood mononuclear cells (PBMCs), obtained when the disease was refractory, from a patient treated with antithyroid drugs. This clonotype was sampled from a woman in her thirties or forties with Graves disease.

This CDR3 is CASRSLGGEQYF. Here the CDR3 DNA reads TGTGCCAGCAGAAGTTTAGGGGGCGAGCAGTACTTC. The rearrangement joins TRBV27 to TRBJ2-7, with D possibly TRBD1 on 6 matching bases. Germline V CDR1 and CDR2: MNHEY, SMNVEV (reference sequence). This CDR3 has 12 residues. V lost 6 bases, J lost 6 bases, and 12 bases lay in between.